The rows below give T cell receptor beta chains drawn from one sample of a study of shared clonotypes between healthy human individuals. The assay was immunoSEQ multiplex PCR, and TCRdb's table has in-frame clones only and misses some. Among around 2.5 million clones, roughly 93% were seen once, and the ten largest hold 0.36%. The material sequenced was naive CD4+ T cells from PBMCs. The receptors were sampled from a man aged 18 to 30 in good health. Some clones in this sample may be carry-over from other donors' samples. Each CDR3 is given with its conserved first and last residue. A D gene is named only where the DNA matches it firmly. Size is stated for part of the rows, as once, few or many counts, or as a class when the clone is expanded.

CDR3 DNA: TGTGCCAGTAGTATCCGGGGGAGAACAGATACGCAGTATTTT
CDR3 protein: CASSIRGRTDTQYF
V gene: TRBV19
CDR3 length: 14
clone size: -
D gene: -
J gene: TRBJ2-3

CDR3 DNA: TGTGCCAGCAGCCACGTAACCGGGACAGGGAGGACCGGGGAGCTGTTTTTT
CDR3 protein: CASSHVTGTGRTGELFF
V gene: TRBV14
CDR3 length: 17
clone size: -
D gene: TRBD1
J gene: TRBJ2-2

CDR3 DNA: TGTGCCAGTACCGATCACAGGGCCCGGCGCGAAAAACTGTTTTTT
CDR3 protein: CASTDHRARREKLFF
V gene: TRBV19
CDR3 length: 15
clone size: -
D gene: -
J gene: TRBJ1-4

CDR3 DNA: TGTGCCAGTAGTGCTACAGGGAAACCCTACAATGAGCAGTTCTTC
CDR3 protein: CASSATGKPYNEQFF
V gene: TRBV19
CDR3 length: 15
clone size: -
D gene: -
J gene: TRBJ2-1

CDR3 DNA: TGTGCCAGCAGTACTCCGGACAGGCGAGGGGAGCCCCAGCATTTT
CDR3 protein: CASSTPDRRGEPQHF
V gene: TRBV28
CDR3 length: 15
clone size: -
D gene: TRBD1
J gene: TRBJ1-5

CDR3 DNA: TGTGCCAGCAGCTTGACAGGGCAACGAGGCTACACCTTC
CDR3 protein: CASSLTGQRGYTF
V gene: TRBV9
CDR3 length: 13
clone size: -
D gene: TRBD1
J gene: TRBJ1-2

CDR3 DNA: TGCAGCGTTGGGATACTAGCGGGAGTCGGCGAGCAGTACTTC
CDR3 protein: CSVGILAGVGEQYF
V gene: TRBV29-1
CDR3 length: 14
clone size: -
D gene: TRBD2
J gene: TRBJ2-7

CDR3 DNA: TGCGCCAGCAGCGACCCCCAGGGCTCCTACGAGCAGTACTTC
CDR3 protein: CASSDPQGSYEQYF
V gene: TRBV5-1
CDR3 length: 14
clone size: -
D gene: -
J gene: TRBJ2-7

CDR3 DNA: TGTGCCAGCAGCTTATCCCCCGGACATGAAGCTTTCTTT
CDR3 protein: CASSLSPGHEAFF
V gene: TRBV7-9
CDR3 length: 13
clone size: few
D gene: -
J gene: TRBJ1-1

CDR3 DNA: TGTGCCAGCAATCTCCGAGACATGTATGGCTACACCTTC
CDR3 protein: CASNLRDMYGYTF
V gene: TRBV6-1
CDR3 length: 13
clone size: -
D gene: -
J gene: TRBJ1-2

CDR3 DNA: TGTGCCAGCAGCTTGGCGGCCGGGACTCCGTACGAGCAGTACTTC
CDR3 protein: CASSLAAGTPYEQYF
V gene: TRBV5-5
CDR3 length: 15
clone size: -
D gene: -
J gene: TRBJ2-7

CDR3 DNA: TGTGCCAGCAATCAGCCGGATAGCAATCAGCCCCAGCATTTT
CDR3 protein: CASNQPDSNQPQHF
V gene: TRBV16
CDR3 length: 14
clone size: -
D gene: -
J gene: TRBJ1-5

CDR3 DNA: TGTGCCAGCAGCTCTCTGGGGTCAGGCGGGGGCGCCGGGTACGAGCAGTACTTC
CDR3 protein: CASSSLGSGGGAGYEQYF
V gene: TRBV7-6
CDR3 length: 18
clone size: -
D gene: -
J gene: TRBJ2-7

CDR3 DNA: TGCGCCAGCAGCACGCTAGCGGGGTACAATGAGCAGTTCTTC
CDR3 protein: CASSTLAGYNEQFF
V gene: TRBV5-1
CDR3 length: 14
clone size: -
D gene: TRBD2
J gene: TRBJ2-1

CDR3 DNA: TGCAGCGTTGAAGGAGAAACAGGGGGCGGCACAGATACGCAGTATTTT
CDR3 protein: CSVEGETGGGTDTQYF
V gene: TRBV29-1
CDR3 length: 16
clone size: -
D gene: TRBD1
J gene: TRBJ2-3

CDR3 DNA: TGTGCCAGCAGCGTCGGAAACTATGGCTACACCTTC
CDR3 protein: CASSVGNYGYTF
V gene: TRBV28
CDR3 length: 12
clone size: -
D gene: -
J gene: TRBJ1-2